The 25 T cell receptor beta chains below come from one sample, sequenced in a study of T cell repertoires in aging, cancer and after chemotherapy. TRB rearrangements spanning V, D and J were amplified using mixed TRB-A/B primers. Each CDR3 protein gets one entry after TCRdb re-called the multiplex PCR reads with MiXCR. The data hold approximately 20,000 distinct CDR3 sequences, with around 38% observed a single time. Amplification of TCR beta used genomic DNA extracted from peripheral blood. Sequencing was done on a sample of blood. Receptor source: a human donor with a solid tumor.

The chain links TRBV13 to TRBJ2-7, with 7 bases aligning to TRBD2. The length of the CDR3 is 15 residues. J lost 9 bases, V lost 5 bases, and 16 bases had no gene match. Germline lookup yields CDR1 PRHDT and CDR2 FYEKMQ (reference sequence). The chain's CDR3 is CASSPKGAGDAVQYF. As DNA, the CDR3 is TGTGCCAGCAGCCCCAAAGGGGCGGGAGACGCGGTGCAGTACTTC.

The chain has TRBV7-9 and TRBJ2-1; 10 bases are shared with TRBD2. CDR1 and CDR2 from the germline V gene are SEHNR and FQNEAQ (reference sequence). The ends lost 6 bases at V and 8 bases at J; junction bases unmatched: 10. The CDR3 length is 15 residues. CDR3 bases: TGTGCCAGCAGTCTAGCGGGGGCCCCTAGGGATGAGCAGTTCTTC. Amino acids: CASSLAGAPRDEQFF.

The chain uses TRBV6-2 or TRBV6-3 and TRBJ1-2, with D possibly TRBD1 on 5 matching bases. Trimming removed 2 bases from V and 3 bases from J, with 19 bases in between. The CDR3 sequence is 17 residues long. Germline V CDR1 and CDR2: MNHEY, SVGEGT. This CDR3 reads CASSYLDTLVGDYGYTF. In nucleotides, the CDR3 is TGTGCCAGCAGTTACCTGGACACCCTTGTCGGGGACTATGGCTACACCTTC.

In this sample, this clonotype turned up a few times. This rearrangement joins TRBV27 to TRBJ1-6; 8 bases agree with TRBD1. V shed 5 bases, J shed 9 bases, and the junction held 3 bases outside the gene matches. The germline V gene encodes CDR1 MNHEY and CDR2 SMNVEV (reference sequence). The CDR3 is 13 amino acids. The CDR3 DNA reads TGTGCCAGCAGTGGACAGGGTCGTTCACCCCTCCACTTT. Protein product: CASSGQGRSPLHF.

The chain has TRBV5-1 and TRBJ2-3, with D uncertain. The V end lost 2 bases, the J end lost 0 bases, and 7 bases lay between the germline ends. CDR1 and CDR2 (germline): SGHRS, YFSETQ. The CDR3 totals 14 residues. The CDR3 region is CASSFVGSTDTQYF. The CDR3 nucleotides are TGCGCCAGCAGCTTCGTGGGGAGCACAGATACGCAGTATTTT.

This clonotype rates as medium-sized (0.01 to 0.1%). CDR3 nucleotides: TGTGCCAGTAGTAACCGACAGGGGGTTGGGAACGAGCAGTACTTC. Translated: CASSNRQGVGNEQYF. The chain couples TRBV19 to TRBJ2-7; 9 bases match TRBD1. The trim removed 4 bases at V and 5 bases at J, leaving 9 bases unmatched. Germline CDR1 reads LNHDA; CDR2 reads SQIVND (reference sequence). The CDR3 has 15 amino acids.

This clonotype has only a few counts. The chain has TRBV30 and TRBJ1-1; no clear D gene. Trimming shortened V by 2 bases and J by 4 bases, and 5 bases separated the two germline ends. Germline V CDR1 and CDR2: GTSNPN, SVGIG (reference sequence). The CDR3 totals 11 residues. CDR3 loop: CAWSLSTEAFF. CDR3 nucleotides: TGTGCCTGGAGTTTAAGCACTGAAGCTTTCTTT.

CDR3: CASSAGDTLGTEAFF. The CDR3 coding sequence is TGTGCCAGTAGTGCGGGAGACACTTTGGGGACTGAAGCTTTCTTT. The genes are TRBV19 and TRBJ1-1; D not certain. This CDR3 spans 15 amino acids. Deletions cut 5 bases from V and 5 bases from J, with 18 bases between. Germline CDR1 and CDR2: LNHDA and SQIVND (reference sequence).

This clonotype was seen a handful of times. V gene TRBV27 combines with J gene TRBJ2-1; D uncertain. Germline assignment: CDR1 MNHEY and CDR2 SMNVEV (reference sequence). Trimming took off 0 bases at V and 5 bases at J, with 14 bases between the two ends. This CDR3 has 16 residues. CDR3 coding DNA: TGTGCCAGCAGTTTATCTTCCCTCCTAGGGAACAATGAGCAGTTCTTC. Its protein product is CASSLSSLLGNNEQFF.

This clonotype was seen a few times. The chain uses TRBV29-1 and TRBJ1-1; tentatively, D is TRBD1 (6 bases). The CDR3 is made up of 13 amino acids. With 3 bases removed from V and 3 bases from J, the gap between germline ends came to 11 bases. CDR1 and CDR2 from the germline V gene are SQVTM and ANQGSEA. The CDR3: CSVDAQGDTEAFF. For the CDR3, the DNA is TGCAGCGTTGATGCACAGGGCGACACTGAAGCTTTCTTT.

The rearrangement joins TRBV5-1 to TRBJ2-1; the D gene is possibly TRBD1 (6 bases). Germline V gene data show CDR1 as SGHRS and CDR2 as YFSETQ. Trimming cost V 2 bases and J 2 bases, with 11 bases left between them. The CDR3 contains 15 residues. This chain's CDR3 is CASSLYGTPYNEQFF. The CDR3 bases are TGCGCCAGCAGCTTATACGGGACACCCTACAATGAGCAGTTCTTC.

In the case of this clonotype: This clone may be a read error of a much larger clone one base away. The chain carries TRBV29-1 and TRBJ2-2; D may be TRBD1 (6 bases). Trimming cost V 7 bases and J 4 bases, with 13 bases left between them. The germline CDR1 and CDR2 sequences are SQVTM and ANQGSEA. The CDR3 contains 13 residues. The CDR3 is CSGLTGITGELFF. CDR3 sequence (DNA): TGCAGCGGATTGACAGGAATCACCGGGGAGCTGTTTTTT.

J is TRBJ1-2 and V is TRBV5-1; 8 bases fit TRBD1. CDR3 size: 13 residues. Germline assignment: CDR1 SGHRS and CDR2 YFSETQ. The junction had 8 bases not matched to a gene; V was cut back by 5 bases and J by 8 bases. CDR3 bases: TGCGCCAGCAGGCCAGACAGGGGAGGGGGCTACACCTTC. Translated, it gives CASRPDRGGGYTF. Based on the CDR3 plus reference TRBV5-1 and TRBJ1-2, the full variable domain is KAGVTQTPRYLIKTRGQQVTLSCSPISGHRSVSWYQQTPGQGLQFLFEYFSETQRNKGNFPGRFSGRQFSNSRSEMNVSTLELGDSALYLCASRPDRGGGYTFGSGTRLTVV.

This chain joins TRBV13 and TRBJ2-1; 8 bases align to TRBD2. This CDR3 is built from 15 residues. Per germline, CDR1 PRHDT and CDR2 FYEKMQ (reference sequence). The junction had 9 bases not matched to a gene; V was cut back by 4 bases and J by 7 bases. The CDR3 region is CASSSNGGASNEQFF. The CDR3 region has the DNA TGTGCCAGCAGCTCTAACGGGGGGGCCTCAAATGAGCAGTTCTTC.

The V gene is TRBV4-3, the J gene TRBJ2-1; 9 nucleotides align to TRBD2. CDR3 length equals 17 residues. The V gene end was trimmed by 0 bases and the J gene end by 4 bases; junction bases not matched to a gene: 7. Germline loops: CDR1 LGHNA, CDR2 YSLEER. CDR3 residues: CASSQDLETSGYNEQFF. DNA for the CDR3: TGCGCCAGCAGCCAAGATTTAGAGACTAGCGGTTACAATGAGCAGTTCTTC.

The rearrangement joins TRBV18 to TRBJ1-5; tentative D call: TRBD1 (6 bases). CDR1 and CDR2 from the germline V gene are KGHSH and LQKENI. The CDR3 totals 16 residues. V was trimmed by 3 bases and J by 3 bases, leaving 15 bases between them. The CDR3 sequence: CASSPPTTGPNQPQHF. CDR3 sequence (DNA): TGTGCCAGCTCACCCCCCACAACAGGGCCCAATCAGCCCCAGCATTTT.

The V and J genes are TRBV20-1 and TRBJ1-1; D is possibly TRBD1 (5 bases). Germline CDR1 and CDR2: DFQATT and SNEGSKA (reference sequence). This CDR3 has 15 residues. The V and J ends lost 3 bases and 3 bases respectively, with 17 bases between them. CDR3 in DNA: TGCAGTGCTAGGGGGGGAAGGAGGTACGACACTGAAGCTTTCTTT. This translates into CSARGGRRYDTEAFF.

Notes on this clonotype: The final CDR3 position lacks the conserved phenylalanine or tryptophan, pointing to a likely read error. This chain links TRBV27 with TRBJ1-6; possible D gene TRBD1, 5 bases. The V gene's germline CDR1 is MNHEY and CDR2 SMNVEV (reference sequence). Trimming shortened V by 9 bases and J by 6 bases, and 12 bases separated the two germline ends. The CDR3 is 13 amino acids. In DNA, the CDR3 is TGTGCCAGTGGGACTCGCGGTAATTCACCCCTCCACTAT. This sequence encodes CASGTRGNSPLHY.

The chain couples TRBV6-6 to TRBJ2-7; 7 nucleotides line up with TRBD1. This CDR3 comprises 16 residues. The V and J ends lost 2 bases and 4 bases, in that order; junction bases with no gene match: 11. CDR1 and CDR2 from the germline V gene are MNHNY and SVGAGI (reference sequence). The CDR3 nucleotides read TGTGCCAGCAGTTACCTAGGGGGCGGCGAACCTTACGAGCAGTACTTC. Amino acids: CASSYLGGGEPYEQYF.

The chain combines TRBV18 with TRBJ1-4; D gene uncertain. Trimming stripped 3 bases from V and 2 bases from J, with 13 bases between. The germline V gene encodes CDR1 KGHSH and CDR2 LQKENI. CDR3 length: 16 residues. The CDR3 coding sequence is TGTGCCAGCTCACCGCAAAAGAGAGGGACTAATGAAAAACTGTTTTTT. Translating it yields CASSPQKRGTNEKLFF.

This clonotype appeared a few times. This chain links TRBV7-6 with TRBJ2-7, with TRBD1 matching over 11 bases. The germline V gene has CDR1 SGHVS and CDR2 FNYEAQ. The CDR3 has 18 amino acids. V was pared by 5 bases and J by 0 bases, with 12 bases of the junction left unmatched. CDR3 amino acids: CASSPDHRTGGTSYEQYF. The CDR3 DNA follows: TGTGCCAGCAGCCCAGACCACAGGACAGGGGGCACCTCCTACGAGCAGTACTTC. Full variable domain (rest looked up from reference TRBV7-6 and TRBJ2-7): GAGVSQSPRYKVTKRGQDVALRCDPISGHVSLYWYRQALGQGPEFLTYFNYEAQQDKSGLPNDRFSAERPEGSISTLTIQRTEQRDSAMYRCASSPDHRTGGTSYEQYFGPGTRLTVT.

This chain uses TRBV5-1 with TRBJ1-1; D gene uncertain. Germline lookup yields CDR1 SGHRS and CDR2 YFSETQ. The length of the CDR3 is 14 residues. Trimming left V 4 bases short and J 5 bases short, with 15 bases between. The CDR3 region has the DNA TGCGCCAGCAGCCCGGGTCTGGGAGGGACTGAAGCTTTCTTT. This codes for CASSPGLGGTEAFF.

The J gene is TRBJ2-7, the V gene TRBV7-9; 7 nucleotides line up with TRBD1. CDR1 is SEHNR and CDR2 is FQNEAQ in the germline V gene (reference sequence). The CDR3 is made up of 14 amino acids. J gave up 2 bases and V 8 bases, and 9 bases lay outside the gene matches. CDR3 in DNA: TGTGCCAGCGACCGACCGGGACAGACCTACGAGCAGTACTTC. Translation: CASDRPGQTYEQYF.

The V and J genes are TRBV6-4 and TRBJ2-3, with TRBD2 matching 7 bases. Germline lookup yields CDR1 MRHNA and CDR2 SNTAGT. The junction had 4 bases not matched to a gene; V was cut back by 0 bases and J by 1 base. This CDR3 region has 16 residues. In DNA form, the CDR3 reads TGTGCCAGCAGTGACTCGAGCGGGAAGGGCACAGATACGCAGTATTTT. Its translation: CASSDSSGKGTDTQYF.

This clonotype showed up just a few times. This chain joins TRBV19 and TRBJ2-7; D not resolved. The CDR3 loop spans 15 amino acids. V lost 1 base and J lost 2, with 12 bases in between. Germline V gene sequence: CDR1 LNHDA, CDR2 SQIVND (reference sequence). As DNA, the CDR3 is TGTGCCAGTAGTATAGGTACGAGAGAAGCCTACGAGCAGTACTTC. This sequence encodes CASSIGTREAYEQYF. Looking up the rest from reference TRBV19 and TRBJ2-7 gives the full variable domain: DGGITQSPKYLFRKEGQNVTLSCEQNLNHDAMYWYRQDPGQGLRLIYYSQIVNDFQKGDIAEGYSVSREKKESFPLTVTSAQKNPTAFYLCASSIGTREAYEQYFGPGTRLTVT.